The 4 T cell receptor beta chains below all came from one sample that was sequenced in a study of blood T cell repertoires in COVID-19. Measured with immunoSEQ multiplex PCR; TCRdb has only the in-frame clones, and not every one. The data contain roughly 70,000 clones, approximately 90% of them singletons. The sequencing sample was made of peripheral blood. These receptors all stem from a man aged 70 or older with active COVID-19.

The rearrangement joins TRBV28 to TRBJ2-7; the match to TRBD1 covers 8 bases. The CDR3 loop spans 14 amino acids. CDR1 MDHEN and CDR2 SYDVKM come from the germline V gene. V was clipped by 7 bases and J by 0 bases; unmatched bases: 5. The CDR3: CASNRQGSSYEQYF. CDR3 sequence (DNA): TGTGCCAGCAATCGACAGGGGAGCTCCTACGAGCAGTACTTC.

This rearrangement joins TRBV19 to TRBJ2-3, with D possibly being TRBD2 (6 bases). The CDR3 runs to 15 residues. V was shortened by 6 bases and J by 8 bases, with 21 bases between the two germline ends. Germline CDR1 LNHDA, CDR2 SQIVND (reference sequence). The chain's CDR3 is CASSPAGREGVTQYF. The CDR3 DNA sequence: TGTGCCAGTAGCCCCGCGGGGCGGGAAGGGGTTACGCAGTATTTT.

This clone was counted a few times. Here the CDR3 reads CASTPREDSPLHF. The DNA for the CDR3 is TGTGCCAGCACCCCCAGGGAAGATTCACCCCTCCACTTT. The chain couples TRBV12-3 or TRBV12-4 to TRBJ1-6, with D possibly matching TRBD1 (5 bases). Trimming removed 7 bases from V and 8 bases from J, with 12 bases in between. The CDR3 is made up of 13 amino acids.

This clone was counted a few times. The chain has TRBV5-4 and TRBJ1-2; D unresolved. The germline V and J ends were trimmed by 4 bases and 5 bases, with 12 bases remaining between them. The CDR3 totals 13 residues. In germline, CDR1 is SGHNT, CDR2 YYREEE (reference sequence). The CDR3 DNA follows: TGTGCCAGCAGCCCCCGCAGGCCGTATGGCTACACCTTC. It specifies CASSPRRPYGYTF.